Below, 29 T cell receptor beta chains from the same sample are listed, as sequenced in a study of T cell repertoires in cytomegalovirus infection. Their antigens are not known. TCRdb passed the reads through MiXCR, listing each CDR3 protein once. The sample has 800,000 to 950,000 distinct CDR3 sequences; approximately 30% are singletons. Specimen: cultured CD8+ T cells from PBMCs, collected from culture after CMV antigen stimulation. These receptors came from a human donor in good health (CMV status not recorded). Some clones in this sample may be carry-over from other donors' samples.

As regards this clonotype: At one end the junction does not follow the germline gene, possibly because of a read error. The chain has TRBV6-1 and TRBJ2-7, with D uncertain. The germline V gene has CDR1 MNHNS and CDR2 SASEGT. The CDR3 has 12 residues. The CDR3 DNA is TGTGCCAACAGTCGGACGCTTCTGGAGCAGTACTTC. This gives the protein CANSRTLLEQYF.

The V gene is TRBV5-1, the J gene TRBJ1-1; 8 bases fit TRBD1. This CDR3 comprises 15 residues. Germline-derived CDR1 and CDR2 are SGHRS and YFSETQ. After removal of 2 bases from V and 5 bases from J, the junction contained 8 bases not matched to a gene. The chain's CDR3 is CASSFRDRSRTEAFF. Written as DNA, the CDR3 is TGCGCCAGCAGCTTCCGGGACAGGAGTCGGACTGAAGCTTTCTTT.

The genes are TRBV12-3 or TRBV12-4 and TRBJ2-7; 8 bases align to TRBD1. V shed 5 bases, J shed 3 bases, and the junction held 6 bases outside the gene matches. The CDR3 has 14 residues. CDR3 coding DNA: TGTGCCAGCAGTCCCCCAGACAGGGGCTACGAGCAGTACTTC. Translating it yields CASSPPDRGYEQYF.

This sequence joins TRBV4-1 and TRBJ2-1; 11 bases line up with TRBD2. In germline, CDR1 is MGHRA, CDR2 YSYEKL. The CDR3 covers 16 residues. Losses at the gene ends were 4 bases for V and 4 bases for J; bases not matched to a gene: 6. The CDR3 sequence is CASSLPIAGGYNEQFF. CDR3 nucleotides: TGCGCCAGCAGCCTCCCCATAGCGGGGGGGTACAATGAGCAGTTCTTC.

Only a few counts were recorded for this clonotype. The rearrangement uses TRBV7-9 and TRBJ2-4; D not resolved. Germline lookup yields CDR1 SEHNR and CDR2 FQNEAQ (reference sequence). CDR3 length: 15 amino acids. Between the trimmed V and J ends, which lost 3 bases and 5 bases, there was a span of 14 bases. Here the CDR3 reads CASSFPSTSENIQYF. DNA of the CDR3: TGTGCCAGCAGCTTCCCTTCGACGAGCGAAAACATTCAGTACTTC.

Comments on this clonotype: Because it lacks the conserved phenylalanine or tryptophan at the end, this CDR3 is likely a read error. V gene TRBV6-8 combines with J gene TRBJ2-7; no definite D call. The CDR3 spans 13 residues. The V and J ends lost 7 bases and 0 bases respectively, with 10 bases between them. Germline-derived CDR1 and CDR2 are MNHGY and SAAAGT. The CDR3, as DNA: TGTGCCAGCAACCTTTTAGCCTCCTACGAGCAGTACCTC. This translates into CASNLLASYEQYL.

The CDR3 loop is CASSIEQGAYNQPQHF. The CDR3 DNA reads TGTGCCAGTAGTATAGAACAGGGGGCGTACAATCAGCCCCAGCATTTT. This chain uses TRBV19 with TRBJ1-5, with 9 bases lining up with TRBD1. V lost 0 bases, J lost 3 bases, and 3 bases stayed unmatched. CDR1 and CDR2 (germline): LNHDA, SQIVND (reference sequence). There are 16 residues in the CDR3.

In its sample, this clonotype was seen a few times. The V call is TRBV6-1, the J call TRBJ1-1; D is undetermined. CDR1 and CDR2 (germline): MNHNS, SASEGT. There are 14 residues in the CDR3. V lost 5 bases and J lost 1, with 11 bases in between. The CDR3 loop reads CASSRDWGNTEAFF. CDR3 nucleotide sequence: TGTGCCAGCAGTAGAGATTGGGGGAACACTGAAGCTTTCTTT.

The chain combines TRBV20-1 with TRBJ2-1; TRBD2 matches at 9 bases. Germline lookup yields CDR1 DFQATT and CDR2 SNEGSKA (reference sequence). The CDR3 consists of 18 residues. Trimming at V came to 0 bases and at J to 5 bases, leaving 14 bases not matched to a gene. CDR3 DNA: TGCAGTGCTAGAGATATAGCGGGGGCCCTCGCGGGAGACAATGAGCAGTTCTTC. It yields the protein CSARDIAGALAGDNEQFF.

The CDR3 coding sequence is TGTGCCAGCAGCCCGGACATTTCGAACACTGAAGCTTTCTTT. This sequence encodes CASSPDISNTEAFF. The rearrangement joins TRBV25-1 to TRBJ1-1, with a tentative D call TRBD1 (5 bases). CDR3 size: 14 residues. V was shortened by 6 bases and J by 1 base, with 12 bases between the two germline ends. The germline gives CDR1 MGHDK, CDR2 SYGVNS.

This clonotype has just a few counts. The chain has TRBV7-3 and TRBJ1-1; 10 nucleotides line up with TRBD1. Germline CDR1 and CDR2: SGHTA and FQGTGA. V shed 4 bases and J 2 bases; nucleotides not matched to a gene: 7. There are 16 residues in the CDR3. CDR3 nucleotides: TGTGCCAGCAGCTCCTGGAGGGACAGGGGAAACACTGAAGCTTTCTTT. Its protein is CASSSWRDRGNTEAFF. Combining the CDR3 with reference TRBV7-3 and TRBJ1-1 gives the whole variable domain GAGVSQTPSNKVTEKGKYVELRCDPISGHTALYWYRQSLGQGPEFLIYFQGTGAADDSGLPNDRFFAVRPEGSVSTLKIQRTERGDSAVYLCASSSWRDRGNTEAFFGQGTRLTVV.

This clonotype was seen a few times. The CDR3, as DNA: TGTGCCAGCAGCTTAGACCTACAAGTGAACACTGAAGCTTTCTTT. Protein sequence: CASSLDLQVNTEAFF. The rearrangement joins TRBV7-9 to TRBJ1-1; no clear D. This CDR3 spans 15 amino acids. The germline V gene encodes CDR1 SEHNR and CDR2 FQNEAQ (reference sequence). V was cut by 1 base and J by 0 bases, with 9 bases left in between. The full variable domain, in which reference TRBV7-9 and TRBJ1-1 provide the parts outside the CDR3, is DTGVSQNPRHKITKRGQNVTFRCDPISEHNRLYWYRQTLGQGPEFLTYFQNEAQLEKSRLLSDRFSAERPKGSFSTLEIQRTEQGDSAMYLCASSLDLQVNTEAFFGQGTRLTVV.

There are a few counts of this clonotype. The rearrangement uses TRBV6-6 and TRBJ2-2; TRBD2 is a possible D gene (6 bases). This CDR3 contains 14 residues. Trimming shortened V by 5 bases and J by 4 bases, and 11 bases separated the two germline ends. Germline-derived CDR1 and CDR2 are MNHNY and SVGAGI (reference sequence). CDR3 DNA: TGTGCCAGCAGTGACGGAGGGAGCACCGGGGAGCTGTTTTTT. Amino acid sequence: CASSDGGSTGELFF.

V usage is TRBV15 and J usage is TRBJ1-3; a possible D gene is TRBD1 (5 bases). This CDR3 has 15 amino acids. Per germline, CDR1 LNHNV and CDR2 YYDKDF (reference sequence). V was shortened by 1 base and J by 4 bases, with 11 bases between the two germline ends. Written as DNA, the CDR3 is TGTGCCACCAGCAGAGGACAGTATTCCGGAAACACCATATATTTT. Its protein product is CATSRGQYSGNTIYF.

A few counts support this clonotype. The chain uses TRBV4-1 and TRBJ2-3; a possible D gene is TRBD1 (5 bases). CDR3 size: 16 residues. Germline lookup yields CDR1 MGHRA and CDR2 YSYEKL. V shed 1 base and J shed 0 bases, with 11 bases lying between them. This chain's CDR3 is CASSQVVRVSTDTQYF. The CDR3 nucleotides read TGCGCCAGCAGCCAAGTGGTCAGGGTTAGCACAGATACGCAGTATTTT.

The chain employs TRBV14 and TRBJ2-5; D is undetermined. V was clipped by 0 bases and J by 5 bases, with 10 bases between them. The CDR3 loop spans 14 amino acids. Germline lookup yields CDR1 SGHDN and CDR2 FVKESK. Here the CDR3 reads CASSQEVVVETQYF. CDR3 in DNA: TGTGCCAGCAGCCAAGAAGTAGTCGTGGAGACCCAGTACTTC.

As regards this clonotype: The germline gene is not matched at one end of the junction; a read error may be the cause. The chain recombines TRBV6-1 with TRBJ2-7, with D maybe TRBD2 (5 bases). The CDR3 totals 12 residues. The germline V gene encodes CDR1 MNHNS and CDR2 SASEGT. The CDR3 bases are TGTGTCAGCAAGGGAGCCCTCTACGAGCAGTACTTC. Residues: CVSKGALYEQYF.

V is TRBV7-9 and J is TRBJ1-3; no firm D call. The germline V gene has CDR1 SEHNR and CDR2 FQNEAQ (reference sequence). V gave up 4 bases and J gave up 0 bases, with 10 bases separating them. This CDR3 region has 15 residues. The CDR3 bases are TGTGCCAGCAGCTGGTGGGATCACTCTGGAAACACCATATATTTT. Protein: CASSWWDHSGNTIYF.

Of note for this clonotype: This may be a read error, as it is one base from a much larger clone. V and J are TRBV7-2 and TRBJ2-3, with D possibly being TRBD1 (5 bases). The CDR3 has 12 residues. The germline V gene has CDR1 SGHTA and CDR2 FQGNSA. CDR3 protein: CASSTQQGTKYF. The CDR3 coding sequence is TGTGCCAGCAGCACCCAGCAGGGTACGAAGTATTTT. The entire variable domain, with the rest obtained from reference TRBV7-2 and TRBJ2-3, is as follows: GAGVSQSPSNKVTEKGKDVELRCDPISGHTALYWYRQSLGQGLEFLIYFQGNSAPDKSGLPSDRFSAERTGGSVSTLTIQRTQQEDSAVYLCASSTQQGTKYFGPGTRLTVL.

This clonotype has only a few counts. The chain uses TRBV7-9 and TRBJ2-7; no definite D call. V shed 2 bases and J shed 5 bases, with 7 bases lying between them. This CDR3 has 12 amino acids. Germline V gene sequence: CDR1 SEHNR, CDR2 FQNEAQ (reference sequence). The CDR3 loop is CASSLTKDEQYF. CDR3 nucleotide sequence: TGTGCCAGCAGCTTAACGAAGGACGAGCAGTACTTC.

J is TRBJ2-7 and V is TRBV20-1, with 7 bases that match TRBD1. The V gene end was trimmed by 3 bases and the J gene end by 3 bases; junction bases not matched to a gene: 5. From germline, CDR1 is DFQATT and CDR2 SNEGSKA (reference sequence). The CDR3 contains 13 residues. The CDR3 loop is CSARTRGNYEQYF. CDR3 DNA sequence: TGCAGTGCTAGGACCAGGGGGAACTACGAGCAGTACTTC.

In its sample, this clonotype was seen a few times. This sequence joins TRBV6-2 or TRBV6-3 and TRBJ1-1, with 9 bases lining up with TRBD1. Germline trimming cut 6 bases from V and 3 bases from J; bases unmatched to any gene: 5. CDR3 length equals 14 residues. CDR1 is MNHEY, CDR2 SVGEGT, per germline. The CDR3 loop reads CASSRGQGHTEAFF. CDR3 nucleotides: TGTGCCAGCAGCCGGGGACAGGGTCACACTGAAGCTTTCTTT.

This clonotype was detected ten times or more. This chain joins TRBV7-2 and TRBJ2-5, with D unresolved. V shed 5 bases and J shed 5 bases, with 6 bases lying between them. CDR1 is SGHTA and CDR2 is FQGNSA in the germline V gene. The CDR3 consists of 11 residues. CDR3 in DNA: TGTGCCAGCAGCACCTCGGAGACCCAGTACTTC. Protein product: CASSTSETQYF.

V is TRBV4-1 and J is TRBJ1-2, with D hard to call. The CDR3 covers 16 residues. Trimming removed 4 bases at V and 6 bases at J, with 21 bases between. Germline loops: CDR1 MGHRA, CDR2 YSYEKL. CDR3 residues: CASSPDRVQPLHGYTF. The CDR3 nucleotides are TGCGCCAGCAGCCCGGACCGGGTCCAACCTCTCCATGGCTACACCTTC.

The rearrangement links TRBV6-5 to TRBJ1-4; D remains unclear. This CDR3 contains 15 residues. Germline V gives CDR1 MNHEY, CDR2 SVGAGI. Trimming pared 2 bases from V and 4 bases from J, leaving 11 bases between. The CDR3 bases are TGTGCCAGCAGTTACCGGGCCGCTTATAATGAAAAACTGTTTTTT. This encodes CASSYRAAYNEKLFF.

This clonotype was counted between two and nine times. CDR3 nucleotides: TGTGCCAGCAGTTACGACAGGGCCGGCAATCAGCCCCAGCATTTT. It codes for CASSYDRAGNQPQHF. The chain has TRBV6-6 and TRBJ1-5; TRBD1 aligns across 7 bases. Germline assignment: CDR1 MNHNY and CDR2 SVGAGI (reference sequence). This CDR3 is built from 15 residues. V was pared by 2 bases and J by 2 bases, with 3 bases of the junction left unmatched.

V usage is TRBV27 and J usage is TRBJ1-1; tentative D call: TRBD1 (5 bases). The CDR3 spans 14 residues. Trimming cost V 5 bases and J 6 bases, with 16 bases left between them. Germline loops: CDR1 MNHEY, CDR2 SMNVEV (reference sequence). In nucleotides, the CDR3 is TGTGCCAGCAGTGCTTATTGGGGCATCTCTGAAGCTTTCTTT. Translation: CASSAYWGISEAFF.

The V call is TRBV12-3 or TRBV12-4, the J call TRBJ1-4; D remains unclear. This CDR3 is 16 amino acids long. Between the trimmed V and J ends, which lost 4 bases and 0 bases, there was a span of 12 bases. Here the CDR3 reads CASSSGPGPTNEKLFF. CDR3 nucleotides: TGTGCCAGCAGTTCCGGTCCGGGCCCAACTAATGAAAAACTGTTTTTT.

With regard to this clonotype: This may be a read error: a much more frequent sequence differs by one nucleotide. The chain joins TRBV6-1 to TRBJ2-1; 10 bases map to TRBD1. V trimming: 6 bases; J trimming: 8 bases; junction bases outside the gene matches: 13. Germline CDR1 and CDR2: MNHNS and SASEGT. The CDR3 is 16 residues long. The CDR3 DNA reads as TGTGCCAGCAGCACCCCGGGACAGGGGTGGTACGATGAGCAGTTCTTC. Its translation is CASSTPGQGWYDEQFF.